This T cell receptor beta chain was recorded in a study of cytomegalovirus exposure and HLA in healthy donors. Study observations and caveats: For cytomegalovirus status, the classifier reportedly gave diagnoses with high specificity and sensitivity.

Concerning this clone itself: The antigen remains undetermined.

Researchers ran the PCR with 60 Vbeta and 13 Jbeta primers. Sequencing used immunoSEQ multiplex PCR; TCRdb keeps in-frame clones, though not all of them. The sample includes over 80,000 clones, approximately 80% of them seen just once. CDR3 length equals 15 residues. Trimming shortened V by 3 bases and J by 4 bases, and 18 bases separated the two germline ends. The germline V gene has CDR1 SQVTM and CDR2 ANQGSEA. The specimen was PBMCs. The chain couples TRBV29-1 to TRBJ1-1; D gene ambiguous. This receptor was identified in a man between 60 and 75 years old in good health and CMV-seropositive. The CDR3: CSVEGRRFLFTEAFF. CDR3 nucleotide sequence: TGCAGCGTTGAGGGCAGGCGATTTCTGTTCACTGAAGCTTTCTTT.